This TCR beta chain came from a study of blood T cells in healthy people across ages. Whole-study findings and limits: It was the long-lived donors that had more naive CD4+ cells and higher diversity than aged donors.

For the second PCR, which ran for 7 to 11 cycles, a sample-barcoded 5' primer and a J-beta primer mix were used. TCRdb recomputed calls from the 5' RACE reads with MiXCR, one row per CDR3 protein. Of 1,800,000 or so distinct CDR3 sequences in the sample, approximately 40% were seen once. On this clonotype itself: The antigen remains undetermined.

The CDR3 covers 11 residues. V was clipped by 4 bases and J by 4 bases, with 8 bases between them. Germline V gives CDR1 DFQATT, CDR2 SNEGSKA (reference sequence). V usage is TRBV20-1 and J usage is TRBJ2-7; maybe TRBD1 (6 bases). The sequence was obtained from a human donor in good health. The sample was blood. The CDR3 loop is CSAIQGYEQYF. The DNA for the CDR3 is TGCAGTGCTATCCAGGGGTACGAGCAGTACTTC.